Listed below are T cell receptor beta chains from one sample, sequenced in a study of Graves' ophthalmopathy and Graves' hyperthyroidism. TCRdb re-analysed the multiplex PCR reads in MiXCR, keeping a single row per CDR3 protein. The table has hundreds of thousands of distinct CDR3 sequences, approximately 21% seen once; the top ten hold approximately 6.9%. Sequenced input: peripheral blood. Receptor source: a young woman with stable Graves' hyperthyroidism. Some clones in this sample may be carry-over from other donors' samples. CDR3s include the opening cysteine and the closing phenylalanine or tryptophan. D genes are given only for firm matches.

D gene: TRBD1; V gene: TRBV4-2; J gene: TRBJ2-5; CDR3 protein: CASSLYWTGAETQYF
D gene: -; V gene: TRBV6-1; J gene: TRBJ2-7; CDR3 protein: CASSGSNYEQYF
D gene: -; V gene: TRBV29-1; J gene: TRBJ1-2; CDR3 protein: CSVDGLPGYGYTF
D gene: TRBD1; V gene: TRBV7-2; J gene: TRBJ1-5; CDR3 protein: CASSVGTGGGQPQHF
D gene: TRBD2; V gene: TRBV6-2/TRBV6-3; J gene: TRBJ2-7; CDR3 protein: CASSRTSATYEQYF
D gene: -; V gene: TRBV13; J gene: TRBJ1-1; CDR3 protein: CASSFPGLRPMNTEAFF
D gene: TRBD1; V gene: TRBV28; J gene: TRBJ2-3; CDR3 protein: CASTWWTGGDTQYF
D gene: -; V gene: TRBV11-2; J gene: TRBJ2-7; CDR3 protein: CASYSEMREQYF
D gene: -; V gene: TRBV27; J gene: TRBJ1-2; CDR3 protein: CASTDGVEGYTF
D gene: TRBD1; V gene: TRBV6-4; J gene: TRBJ1-1; CDR3 protein: CASTPTGQGRMNTEAFF
D gene: -; V gene: TRBV25-1; J gene: TRBJ1-1; CDR3 protein: CASSEFPGLTEAFF
D gene: -; V gene: TRBV20-1; J gene: TRBJ1-5; CDR3 protein: CSAAPGGFSQPQHF
D gene: -; V gene: TRBV19; J gene: TRBJ2-5; CDR3 protein: CASTANWGGETQYF
D gene: TRBD1; V gene: TRBV30; J gene: TRBJ1-6; CDR3 protein: CAWSVPRGLSSPLHF
D gene: TRBD2; V gene: TRBV6-4; J gene: TRBJ2-3; CDR3 protein: CASSEDSGVVDTQYF
D gene: -; V gene: TRBV6-5; J gene: TRBJ2-7; CDR3 protein: CASSYDNYEQYF
D gene: -; V gene: TRBV7-2; J gene: TRBJ2-5; CDR3 protein: CASSSSSKTQYF
D gene: -; V gene: TRBV28; J gene: TRBJ2-7; CDR3 protein: CASSLVQTYEQYF
D gene: TRBD2; V gene: TRBV11-1; J gene: TRBJ2-5; CDR3 protein: CASSPGVIAGAMQETQYF
D gene: TRBD1; V gene: TRBV7-2; J gene: TRBJ1-5; CDR3 protein: CASSPGGGVRGPQHF
D gene: -; V gene: TRBV6-4; J gene: TRBJ2-5; CDR3 protein: CASSDRVRVEETQYF
D gene: TRBD1; V gene: TRBV6-5; J gene: TRBJ1-1; CDR3 protein: CASSYQGGTMNTEAFF
D gene: TRBD1; V gene: TRBV5-1; J gene: TRBJ1-2; CDR3 protein: CASSYGTGRTNYGYTF
D gene: TRBD2; V gene: TRBV5-1; J gene: TRBJ2-7; CDR3 protein: CASSLTSGGTYEQYF
D gene: TRBD2; V gene: TRBV20-1; J gene: TRBJ2-4; CDR3 protein: CSAGLAGGLAKNIKYF
D gene: -; V gene: TRBV6-1; J gene: TRBJ2-5; CDR3 protein: CATRQVQETQYF
D gene: -; V gene: TRBV6-2/TRBV6-3; J gene: TRBJ1-3; CDR3 protein: CASSSDRTYGNTIYF
D gene: TRBD1; V gene: TRBV6-5; J gene: TRBJ1-1; CDR3 protein: CASRTGTGVTNTEAFF
D gene: -; V gene: TRBV4-2; J gene: TRBJ2-6; CDR3 protein: CASSQDEGRGSGANVLTF
D gene: -; V gene: TRBV12-3/TRBV12-4; J gene: TRBJ2-2; CDR3 protein: CASSSDGAGELFF
D gene: TRBD2; V gene: TRBV9; J gene: TRBJ2-5; CDR3 protein: CASSELGLATWETQYF
D gene: -; V gene: TRBV13; J gene: TRBJ1-2; CDR3 protein: CASRQTRGPNYGYTF
D gene: -; V gene: TRBV7-8; J gene: TRBJ1-1; CDR3 protein: CTSSLARSGGRTEAFF
D gene: TRBD2; V gene: TRBV20-1; J gene: TRBJ2-5; CDR3 protein: CSARKVAGQETQYF
D gene: TRBD1; V gene: TRBV6-5; J gene: TRBJ1-2; CDR3 protein: CASSYSDRDFDGYTF
D gene: -; V gene: TRBV28; J gene: TRBJ2-7; CDR3 protein: CASNPPSGTRGEQYF
D gene: TRBD1; V gene: TRBV6-2/TRBV6-3; J gene: TRBJ2-7; CDR3 protein: CASSRGQSYPYEQYF
D gene: -; V gene: TRBV5-6; J gene: TRBJ2-5; CDR3 protein: CAGSLYIQETQYF
D gene: TRBD1; V gene: TRBV9; J gene: TRBJ1-2; CDR3 protein: CVSSVAGGQNYGYTF
D gene: TRBD2; V gene: TRBV12-3/TRBV12-4; J gene: TRBJ2-7; CDR3 protein: CASKSGTTYEQYF
D gene: -; V gene: TRBV27; J gene: TRBJ1-1; CDR3 protein: CASSQVSINTEAFF
D gene: TRBD1; V gene: TRBV10-3; J gene: TRBJ1-1; CDR3 protein: CAISGPDRGVKNTEAFF
D gene: -; V gene: TRBV6-1; J gene: TRBJ1-5; CDR3 protein: CASSEPQGWNNQPQHF
D gene: -; V gene: TRBV4-2; J gene: TRBJ1-5; CDR3 protein: CASSQDRGGQHQPQHF
D gene: TRBD1; V gene: TRBV2; J gene: TRBJ1-5; CDR3 protein: CASRRQGASNQPQHF
D gene: TRBD1; V gene: TRBV10-3; J gene: TRBJ2-7; CDR3 protein: CAIRGTEYEQYF
D gene: -; V gene: TRBV10-3; J gene: TRBJ1-3; CDR3 protein: CACAGHSGNTIYF
D gene: -; V gene: TRBV13; J gene: TRBJ1-1; CDR3 protein: CASSRALRTAEAFF
D gene: -; V gene: TRBV25-1; J gene: TRBJ1-2; CDR3 protein: CASSEWGGGSDGYTF
D gene: TRBD1; V gene: TRBV19; J gene: TRBJ1-2; CDR3 protein: CASSTAPRTGGNYGYTF
D gene: -; V gene: TRBV27; J gene: TRBJ2-4; CDR3 protein: CASSITGWGAKNIQYF